The next 24 T cell receptor beta chains were all read from a single sample in a study of beta chain features in type 1 diabetes. Notes on the study in general: Shortening of TCRB CDR3s, moderate but significant, appeared in all four CD4+ subsets of Type 1 diabetes patients.

What was sequenced were expressed TCRB transcripts, since all of the isolated RNA had been reverse transcribed. Method: immunoSEQ multiplex PCR; TCRdb's copy keeps in-frame clones and lacks some. The sample consists of more than 250,000 clones, roughly 20% of them appearing once. These receptors have no identified antigens. The specimen sequenced was naive CD4+ T cells from blood. Receptors originate from a middle-aged woman with type 1 diabetes.

The CDR3 nucleotides are TGCGCCAGCAGCCAAGGGACAGAGAACACTGAAGCTTTCTTT. Its translation: CASSQGTENTEAFF. V usage is TRBV4-3 and J usage is TRBJ1-1; D may be TRBD1 (6 bases). Germline CDR1 LGHNA, CDR2 YSLEER. CDR3 size: 14 residues. Deletions cut 1 base from V and 1 base from J, with 7 bases between.

The rearrangement joins TRBV5-1 to TRBJ1-5, with D perhaps TRBD1 (5 bases). The CDR3 spans 14 residues. In germline, CDR1 is SGHRS, CDR2 YFSETQ. V lost 4 bases to trimming and J lost 7 bases, with 15 bases between them. The CDR3 DNA follows: TGCGCCAGCAGCGAGGCAGGGATGAGCCAGCCCCAGCATTTT. Amino acids: CASSEAGMSQPQHF.

The chain is built from TRBV30 and TRBJ2-7; 11 bases line up with TRBD1. With 4 bases clipped from V and 2 bases from J, the junction kept 1 base outside the gene matches. CDR1 is GTSNPN, CDR2 SVGIG, per germline (reference sequence). The length of the CDR3 is 13 residues. The CDR3 coding sequence is TGTGCCTGGAAGGGACAGGGGGCCTACGAGCAGTACTTC. It yields the protein CAWKGQGAYEQYF.

The sample holds a few counts of this clone. The V gene is TRBV2, the J gene TRBJ2-7; the D is unclear. Germline V gene sequence: CDR1 SNHLY, CDR2 FYNNEI. The CDR3 runs 14 residues. V was pared by 4 bases and J by 0 bases, with 10 bases between. The CDR3 region is CASSGVSTSYEQYF. CDR3 DNA sequence: TGTGCCAGCAGTGGCGTCTCCACCTCCTACGAGCAGTACTTC.

The chain uses TRBV18 and TRBJ2-2; 7 nucleotides agree with TRBD1. In germline, CDR1 is KGHSH, CDR2 LQKENI. The CDR3 totals 16 residues. Unmatched junction bases numbered 1, after V lost 0 bases and J lost 0 bases. For the CDR3, the DNA is TGTGCCAGCTCACCACCGGGGACAGCGAACACCGGGGAGCTGTTTTTT. The encoded protein is CASSPPGTANTGELFF.

The chain uses TRBV29-1 and TRBJ1-2; 7 bases align to TRBD1. The junction had 9 bases not matched to a gene; V was cut back by 6 bases and J by 5 bases. This CDR3 has 13 amino acids. Germline CDR1 reads SQVTM; CDR2 reads ANQGSEA. The CDR3 sequence: CSVVKQGWYGYTF. The CDR3 DNA sequence: TGCAGCGTGGTTAAACAGGGGTGGTATGGCTACACCTTC.

In this sample, this clone turned up a few times. The chain joins TRBV7-2 to TRBJ1-5; 8 bases map to TRBD1. The CDR3 consists of 16 residues. V dropped 5 bases and J dropped 3; count of bases not matched to a gene: 9. Germline values: CDR1 SGHTA, CDR2 FQGNSA. The CDR3: CASSPIGQGPNQPQHF. As DNA, the CDR3 is TGTGCCAGCAGCCCGATCGGACAGGGTCCCAATCAGCCCCAGCATTTT.

This rearrangement joins TRBV18 to TRBJ1-1; TRBD1 is a possible D gene (6 bases). This CDR3 spans 14 amino acids. From germline, CDR1 is KGHSH and CDR2 LQKENI. Trimming removed 2 bases from V and 3 bases from J, with 10 bases in between. This chain's CDR3 is CASSPGQGHTEAFF. DNA for the CDR3: TGTGCCAGCTCACCAGGTCAGGGGCACACTGAAGCTTTCTTT.

The chain uses TRBV30 and TRBJ1-5; weak D call: TRBD1 (5 bases). The CDR3 loop spans 16 amino acids. The germline CDR1 and CDR2 sequences are GTSNPN and SVGIG (reference sequence). V was trimmed by 1 base and J by 0 bases, leaving 13 bases between them. DNA of the CDR3: TGTGCCTGGAGTGGGGGCGTGGGTTATAGCAATCAGCCCCAGCATTTT. This codes for CAWSGGVGYSNQPQHF.

This clone has more than one count but fewer than ten. The chain has TRBV7-3 and TRBJ2-7; 10 bases agree with TRBD1. Per the germline V gene, CDR1 is SGHTA and CDR2 is FQGTGA. Trimming at V came to 6 bases and at J to 1 base, leaving 6 bases not matched to a gene. The CDR3 runs 15 residues. The CDR3 bases are TGTGCCAGCAGTCTCGGACAGGGGGGATCCTACGAGCAGTACTTC. The encoded protein is CASSLGQGGSYEQYF.

The chain recombines TRBV7-2 with TRBJ2-5; TRBD1 is a possible D gene (5 bases). This CDR3 region has 14 residues. Trimming shortened V by 5 bases and J by 5 bases, and 15 bases separated the two germline ends. Germline V gene sequence: CDR1 SGHTA, CDR2 FQGNSA. CDR3 sequence: CASSVKGAIETQYF. CDR3 DNA sequence: TGTGCCAGCAGCGTAAAAGGGGCGATCGAGACCCAGTACTTC. The full variable domain, in which reference TRBV7-2 and TRBJ2-5 provide the parts outside the CDR3, is GAGVSQSPSNKVTEKGKDVELRCDPISGHTALYWYRQSLGQGLEFLIYFQGNSAPDKSGLPSDRFSAERTGGSVSTLTIQRTQQEDSAVYLCASSVKGAIETQYFGPGTRLLVL.

This clone has a handful of counts. The chain carries TRBV5-1 and TRBJ2-7, with a weak D call TRBD1 (5 bases). Germline-derived CDR1 and CDR2 are SGHRS and YFSETQ. The CDR3 is made up of 15 amino acids. V lost 4 bases, J lost 0 bases, and 14 bases lay in between. The CDR3 region is CASSLTATSSYEQYF. In DNA, the CDR3 is TGCGCCAGCAGCCTGACAGCGACGAGCTCCTACGAGCAGTACTTC.

This clone came up a few times. The rearrangement joins TRBV2 to TRBJ1-5; D is possibly TRBD1 (5 bases). Germline CDR1 and CDR2: SNHLY and FYNNEI. The CDR3 spans 13 residues. Trimming cost V 6 bases and J 1 base, with 7 bases left between them. CDR3: CASSGGSNQPQHF. For the CDR3, the DNA is TGTGCCAGCAGCGGGGGAAGCAATCAGCCCCAGCATTTT.

The rearrangement joins TRBV5-1 to TRBJ2-7; D gene unclear. CDR3 length: 15 residues. CDR1 is SGHRS and CDR2 is YFSETQ in the germline V gene. V was clipped by 0 bases and J by 0 bases, with 10 bases between them. The CDR3 DNA is TGCGCCAGCAGCTTGGCGTCAGGCGACTCCTACGAGCAGTACTTC. Translating it yields CASSLASGDSYEQYF.

The V gene is TRBV28, the J gene TRBJ1-5; 8 bases are shared with TRBD1. Looked up from germline, CDR1 is MDHEN and CDR2 is SYDVKM. This CDR3 has 12 residues. After removal of 5 bases from V and 15 bases from J, the junction contained 9 bases not matched to a gene. CDR3 coding DNA: TGTGCCAGCAGTCTCCGGACAGGGCGGGCGCATTTT. This gives the protein CASSLRTGRAHF.

This clone has more than one count but fewer than ten. The chain links TRBV5-1 to TRBJ2-5; a weak D match, TRBD2 (7 bases). This CDR3 has 17 amino acids. V lost 0 bases and J lost 1, with 16 bases in between. Germline V gene sequence: CDR1 SGHRS, CDR2 YFSETQ. This CDR3 reads CASSLDGGGSLQETQYF. CDR3 in DNA: TGCGCCAGCAGCTTGGATGGGGGCGGGAGTCTCCAAGAGACCCAGTACTTC.

This chain joins TRBV7-9 and TRBJ1-1; no firm D call. The CDR3 spans 15 residues. The germline CDR1 and CDR2 sequences are SEHNR and FQNEAQ (reference sequence). Between the trimmed V and J ends, which lost 1 base and 0 bases, there was a span of 9 bases. The CDR3 sequence is CASSLGRALNTEAFF. The CDR3 DNA reads TGTGCCAGCAGCTTAGGGAGGGCTCTGAACACTGAAGCTTTCTTT.

This clone was observed a handful of times. The V and J genes are TRBV9 and TRBJ2-7; 9 bases are shared with TRBD2. CDR3 length equals 15 residues. Germline loops: CDR1 SGDLS, CDR2 YYNGEE. V shed 3 bases and J 2 bases; nucleotides not matched to a gene: 6. CDR3 protein: CASSASTSGPYEQYF. CDR3 DNA: TGTGCCAGCAGCGCTTCGACTAGCGGCCCCTACGAGCAGTACTTC. Supplemented by reference TRBV9 and TRBJ2-7, the full variable domain reads DSGVTQTPKHLITATGQRVTLRCSPRSGDLSVYWYQQSLDQGLQFLIQYYNGEERAKGNILERFSAQQFPDLHSELNLSSLELGDSALYFCASSASTSGPYEQYFGPGTRLTVT.

This clone was detected a few times. The chain recombines TRBV20-1 with TRBJ1-2; D is undetermined. The CDR3 has 11 residues. Per germline, CDR1 DFQATT and CDR2 SNEGSKA (reference sequence). This chain's CDR3 is CSGSRDYGYTF. The DNA for the CDR3 is TGCAGCGGGAGCCGGGACTATGGCTACACCTTC.

This clone was seen more than once but under ten times. The chain carries TRBV9 and TRBJ2-2; TRBD2 agrees at 13 bases. Germline values: CDR1 SGDLS, CDR2 YYNGEE. This CDR3 spans 16 amino acids. Trimming took 2 bases from V and 5 from J; bases not matched to a gene: 3. Here the CDR3 reads CASSVLGLAGTGELFF. In DNA form, the CDR3 reads TGTGCCAGCAGCGTTCTGGGACTAGCGGGAACCGGGGAGCTGTTTTTT. Together with reference TRBV9 and TRBJ2-2, the CDR3 gives the full variable domain: DSGVTQTPKHLITATGQRVTLRCSPRSGDLSVYWYQQSLDQGLQFLIQYYNGEERAKGNILERFSAQQFPDLHSELNLSSLELGDSALYFCASSVLGLAGTGELFFGEGSRLTVL.

The CDR3 DNA sequence: TGTGCCACCAGTCAAGACCGGGGCAATCAGCCCCAGCATTTT. Protein sequence: CATSQDRGNQPQHF. V is TRBV15 and J is TRBJ1-5; D call uncertain. This CDR3 is 14 amino acids long. The V and J ends lost 6 bases and 2 bases respectively, with 11 bases between them. Germline V gives CDR1 LNHNV, CDR2 YYDKDF (reference sequence).

The gene calls are TRBV29-1 and TRBJ2-3; 10 nucleotides line up with TRBD1. The CDR3 covers 15 residues. CDR1 SQVTM and CDR2 ANQGSEA come from the germline V gene. The V segment lost 1 base and the J segment 6 bases; nucleotides outside the gene matches: 7. CDR3 protein: CSVEAGTGALDTQYF. In DNA, the CDR3 is TGCAGCGTTGAAGCTGGGACAGGGGCACTTGATACGCAGTATTTT.

The chain carries TRBV14 and TRBJ1-1; TRBD1 matches 10 bases. The CDR3 spans 15 residues. The V gene's germline CDR1 is SGHDN and CDR2 FVKESK. J lost 5 bases, V lost 2 bases, and 5 bases had no gene match. In DNA, the CDR3 is TGTGCCAGCAGCCAACTGACAGGGGGCGGAACTGAAGCTTTCTTT. Translating gives CASSQLTGGGTEAFF.

The chain employs TRBV7-9 and TRBJ2-2; TRBD1 might be the D (5 bases). This CDR3 spans 12 amino acids. The V gene's germline CDR1 is SEHNR and CDR2 FQNEAQ (reference sequence). Trimming cost V 3 bases and J 7 bases, with 6 bases left between them. The CDR3 sequence: CASSFTGGELFF. In DNA form, the CDR3 reads TGTGCCAGCAGCTTCACAGGCGGGGAGCTGTTTTTT.